The rows below give T cell receptor beta chains drawn from one sample of a study of T cell responses to AZD1222 COVID-19 vaccine. Profiled with immunoSEQ multiplex PCR; TCRdb holds only in-frame clones, not every one. This sample carries 65,000 to 85,000 clones, about 80% of them seen once, and the ten largest clones take over 12%. Here the sequenced sample was peripheral blood, taken 28 days after the second AZD1222 dose. The receptors stem from an adult who received the AZD1222 COVID-19 vaccine. Both conserved end residues are part of each CDR3. Fields, in order: clone size, D gene, V gene, J gene, CDR3 protein, CDR3 DNA. A D gene is named only where the DNA matches it firmly. Where a row states a size, it is once, few, many or the class of an expanded clone; other rows omit it.

few	-	TRBV7-9	TRBJ1-2	CASSLGGLGYTF	TGTGCCAGCAGCTTAGGAGGGCTTGGCTACACCTTC
few	-	TRBV9	TRBJ1-2	CASSVDPGTGSGGYTF	TGTGCCAGCAGCGTAGATCCAGGTACAGGGTCAGGTGGCTACACCTTC
once	-	TRBV6-5	TRBJ2-1	CASSDGYNEQFF	TGTGCCAGCAGCGACGGCTACAATGAGCAGTTCTTC
-	-	TRBV11-2	TRBJ1-5	CASSSYDQPQHF	TGTGCCAGCAGCTCCTATGATCAGCCCCAGCATTTT
-	TRBD1	TRBV10-1	TRBJ1-2	CASSGTGSYGYTF	TGCGCCAGCAGTGGGACAGGTTCCTATGGCTACACCTTC
-	TRBD2	TRBV6-5	TRBJ2-7	CASSSRTSSYEQYF	TGTGCCAGCAGTTCCCGGACTAGCTCCTACGAGCAGTACTTC
-	-	TRBV5-1	TRBJ1-3	CASTSGPRLGGSGNTIYF	TGCGCCAGCACTTCCGGGCCCAGGCTTGGCGGATCTGGAAACACCATATATTTT
-	-	TRBV28	TRBJ2-2	CASNPIAGNTGELFF	TGTGCCAGCAACCCCATTGCCGGGAACACCGGGGAGCTGTTTTTT
once	TRBD1	TRBV18	TRBJ1-6	CASSPSGTDAPLHF	TGTGCCAGCTCACCCTCCGGGACAGATGCACCCCTCCACTTT
few	-	TRBV7-9	TRBJ2-7	CASSFQPYEQYF	TGTGCCAGCAGCTTTCAACCCTACGAGCAGTACTTC
-	-	TRBV15	TRBJ2-7	CATSKGRDTYEQYF	TGTGCCACCAGCAAGGGCAGGGATACCTACGAGCAGTACTTC
-	-	TRBV7-9	TRBJ2-7	CASSTPRRPGDRYYEQYF	TGTGCCAGCAGCACCCCCCGCCGTCCGGGCGACAGATACTACGAGCAGTACTTC
-	-	TRBV19	TRBJ2-7	CASSITRAYEQYF	TGTGCCAGTAGTATAACGCGCGCTTACGAGCAGTACTTC
once	-	TRBV6-5	TRBJ1-4	CASSYSTGTNEKLFF	TGTGCCAGCAGTTACTCCACCGGGACTAATGAAAAACTGTTTTTT
-	-	TRBV6-5	TRBJ1-1	CASSLEFGTSTEAFF	TGTGCCAGCAGTTTAGAGTTCGGGACCAGCACTGAAGCTTTCTTT
-	-	TRBV5-6	TRBJ2-5	CASSLVTMYGYQETQYF	TGTGCCAGCAGCTTGGTAACTATGTACGGGTACCAAGAGACCCAGTACTTC
-	-	TRBV5-1	TRBJ2-2	CASSSLQGQLENTGELFF	TGCGCCAGCAGTAGTTTACAGGGACAACTCGAAAACACCGGGGAGCTGTTTTTT
-	-	TRBV3-1/TRBV3-2	TRBJ2-5	CASSQETQYF	TGTGCCAGCAGCCAAGAGACCCAGTACTTC
-	-	TRBV5-1	TRBJ2-7	CASSPNVAGGGEQYF	TGCGCCAGCAGCCCGAACGTGGCAGGGGGGGGTGAGCAGTACTTC
-	TRBD2	TRBV7-2	TRBJ2-3	CASSSRGGGLGPQYF	TGTGCCAGCAGCTCCCGCGGGGGGGGCCTTGGGCCGCAGTATTTT
-	TRBD2	TRBV3-1/TRBV3-2	TRBJ2-2	CASSRTIRTSGGAAGELFF	TGTGCCAGCAGCCGTACCATTAGGACTAGCGGGGGGGCCGCCGGGGAGCTGTTTTTT
-	-	TRBV7-2	TRBJ2-3	CASSNTDTQYF	TGTGCCAGCAGCAATACAGATACGCAGTATTTT
-	-	TRBV27	TRBJ1-5	CASSFRGRTNSNQPQHF	TGTGCCAGCAGTTTTAGGGGCAGGACTAATAGCAATCAGCCCCAGCATTTT
medium-sized	-	TRBV7-9	TRBJ1-1	CASSLTRDVTRGAFF	TGTGCCAGCAGCTTAACCCGGGACGTGACCCGAGGGGCTTTCTTT
-	TRBD2	TRBV13	TRBJ2-1	CASSWYSSGGANEQFF	TGTGCCAGCAGCTGGTATTCTAGCGGGGGGGCCAATGAGCAGTTCTTC
-	-	TRBV5-1	TRBJ2-7	CASSLSGTSYEQYF	TGCGCCAGCAGCTTGTCCGGGACCTCCTACGAGCAGTACTTC
once	TRBD2	TRBV4-1	TRBJ2-3	CASSQDWGLAGGTSTDTQYF	TGCGCCAGCAGCCAAGATTGGGGACTAGCGGGGGGCACTAGCACAGATACGCAGTATTTT
-	-	TRBV2	TRBJ2-7	CASSSTRGQYF	TGTGCCAGCAGTTCCACTCGGGGGCAGTACTTC
-	-	TRBV12-3/TRBV12-4	TRBJ1-5	CASGVESNQPQHF	TGTGCCAGCGGGGTGGAGTCGAATCAGCCCCAGCATTTT
-	-	TRBV5-6	TRBJ1-2	CASSPVSNYGYTF	TGTGCCAGCAGCCCGGTGTCGAACTATGGCTACACCTTC
-	-	TRBV29-1	TRBJ1-1	CSVVKGLNTEAFF	TGCAGCGTTGTAAAGGGTTTGAACACTGAAGCTTTCTTT
few	-	TRBV5-1	TRBJ2-2	CASSPRTQAGELFF	TGCGCCAGCAGCCCAAGGACACAGGCCGGGGAGCTGTTTTTT
once	-	TRBV21-1	TRBJ2-1	CASSQLVRGGYNEQFF	TGTGCCAGCAGCCAGTTGGTCAGGGGTGGCTACAATGAGCAGTTCTTC
once	TRBD1	TRBV6-2/TRBV6-3	TRBJ1-6	CASSLGGQGNSPLHF	TGTGCCAGCAGTTTAGGTGGACAGGGGAATTCACCCCTCCACTTT
-	-	TRBV7-2	TRBJ2-1	CASSLETGLNEQFF	TGTGCCAGCAGCTTAGAAACAGGGTTAAATGAGCAGTTCTTC
-	TRBD1	TRBV19	TRBJ2-6	CASTNRGRISGANVLTF	TGTGCCAGTACCAATAGGGGGCGGATCTCTGGGGCCAACGTCCTGACTTTC
-	-	TRBV3-1/TRBV3-2	TRBJ2-5	CASSAQLGPGTQYF	TGTGCCAGCAGCGCCCAGTTAGGACCTGGGACCCAGTACTTC
-	TRBD1	TRBV3-1/TRBV3-2	TRBJ1-2	CASSQGWDRPNYGYTF	TGTGCCAGCAGCCAAGGTTGGGACAGACCTAACTATGGCTACACCTTC
-	TRBD1	TRBV18	TRBJ2-6	CASSPKGTGILGISGANVLTF	TGTGCCAGCTCACCTAAGGGGACAGGGATCCTGGGAATTTCTGGGGCCAACGTCCTGACTTTC
-	-	TRBV6-2/TRBV6-3	TRBJ1-1	CASSALEGMSTEAFF	TGTGCCAGCAGCGCGCTAGAGGGGATGAGCACTGAAGCTTTCTTT
-	-	TRBV9	TRBJ2-2	CASSGSSGGELFF	TGTGCCAGCAGCGGCTCTAGTGGCGGGGAGCTGTTTTTT
once	-	TRBV7-9	TRBJ2-5	CASSLSGETQYF	TGTGCCAGCAGTCTATCGGGGGAGACCCAGTACTTC
-	-	TRBV19	TRBJ1-2	CATRTGNGYTF	TGTGCCACTAGAACTGGGAATGGCTACACCTTC
few	-	TRBV4-2	TRBJ2-7	CASSQDSGSRADFPYEQYF	TGTGCCAGCAGCCAAGATTCAGGGAGTAGGGCTGATTTCCCCTACGAGCAGTACTTC
-	TRBD2	TRBV7-6	TRBJ2-2	CASSPIGLAGGTGELFF	TGTGCCAGCAGCCCGATAGGACTAGCGGGGGGGACCGGGGAGCTGTTTTTT